This TCR beta chain is drawn from a study of OX40 agonist ivuxolimab in advanced cancers. The method was immunoSEQ multiplex PCR; TCRdb's version includes in-frame clones alone and lacks a portion of them. Of about 79,000 clones listed, approximately 86% are singletons. Points from the study as a whole: Doses of 0.1 to 3.0 mg/kg were accompanied by clonal expansion of CD4+ and CD8+ blood T cells by week 6.

Details on this clone: Antigen: not known.

Autoimmune disease history or systemic immunosuppression disqualified patients. V was pared by 1 base and J by 15 bases, with 13 bases between. CDR3 length equals 12 residues. Germline CDR1 reads KGHSH; CDR2 reads LQKENI. The V gene is TRBV18, the J gene TRBJ2-1, with unresolved D. The sequence was collected from an adult with an advanced solid tumor such as melanoma, head and neck, liver or kidney cancer. Here the sequenced sample was CD4+ or CD8+ T cells sorted from blood, taken in a trial of the OX40 agonist ivuxolimab. The CDR3 nucleotides are TGTGCCAGCTCACCACAGGACCGCTTATTGTTCTTC. Translated: CASSPQDRLLFF.